Listed here are 29 T cell receptor beta chains from one sample, sequenced in a study of T cells in Graves' hyperthyroidism and ophthalmopathy. The CDR3 regions of TCR beta were amplified from RNA transcripts. Initially, a first-round RT-PCR of the TCR CDR3 employed the HTBI primer set. TCRdb re-called the multiplex PCR reads through MiXCR, storing one row per CDR3 protein. The repertoire has 400,000 to 500,000 distinct CDR3 sequences, under 15% of them found once; the top ten carry about a sixth. Sequenced material: blood. These TCRs come from a woman aged 18-35 years with Graves' hyperthyroidism.

The V and J genes are TRBV5-8 and TRBJ1-3; possibly TRBD1 for D (6 bases). CDR1 is SGHTS and CDR2 is YDEGEE in the germline V gene. This CDR3 has 13 residues. V dropped 0 bases and J dropped 7 bases, with 8 bases sitting between them. The CDR3 protein is CASSLATGNTIYF. CDR3 bases: TGTGCCAGCAGCTTGGCCACAGGGAACACCATATATTTT.

This clonotype was counted at least ten times. V and J are TRBV13 and TRBJ1-1; D ambiguous. Trimming shortened V by 6 bases and J by 0 bases, and 11 bases separated the two germline ends. The CDR3 covers 14 residues. Germline CDR1 reads PRHDT; CDR2 reads FYEKMQ (reference sequence). DNA for the CDR3: TGTGCCAGCAGGACCTCGGGGATGAACACTGAAGCTTTCTTT. Amino acids: CASRTSGMNTEAFF.

With respect to this clonotype: A much bigger clone sits one base away, suggesting this may be a read error. The rearrangement uses TRBV19 and TRBJ1-1; D is possibly TRBD1 (6 bases). Germline V lookup: CDR1 LNHDA, CDR2 SQIVND (reference sequence). The CDR3 length is 15 residues. CDR3: CASSKRPGQNTEALF. DNA for the CDR3: TGTGCCAGTAGCAAGCGGCCCGGACAGAACACTGAAGCTCTCTTT. Combining the CDR3 with reference TRBV19 and TRBJ1-1 gives the whole variable domain DGGITQSPKYLFRKEGQNVTLSCEQNLNHDAMYWYRQDPGQGLRLIYYSQIVNDFQKGDIAEGYSVSREKKESFPLTVTSAQKNPTAFYLCASSKRPGQNTEALFGQGTRLTVV.

This clonotype was detected many times. The chain couples TRBV24-1 to TRBJ1-2; 7 bases are shared with TRBD1. Trimming at V came to 1 base and at J to 1 base, leaving 11 bases not matched to a gene. CDR1 is KGHDR, CDR2 SFDVKD, per germline. The CDR3 has 18 amino acids. The CDR3 region has the DNA TGTGCCACCAGTGATTTCCCAGACAGGGTGTGGGGTAACTATGGCTACACCTTC. Protein sequence: CATSDFPDRVWGNYGYTF.

This clonotype was detected many times. The V gene is TRBV7-9, the J gene TRBJ1-1; TRBD1 might be the D (6 bases). The V gene lost 5 bases and the J gene lost 4 bases, with 17 bases spanning the gap. Germline-derived CDR1 and CDR2 are SEHNR and FQNEAQ (reference sequence). The CDR3 spans 15 residues. As DNA, the CDR3 is TGTGCCAGCAGCCCGCGGGAGGGGGAGGGCACTGAAGCTTTCTTT. Its protein is CASSPREGEGTEAFF.

In this sample, this clonotype turned up many times. The chain couples TRBV2 to TRBJ2-3, with unresolved D. Trimming pared 6 bases from V and 1 base from J, leaving 5 bases between. Germline V gene data show CDR1 as SNHLY and CDR2 as FYNNEI. The CDR3 loop spans 12 amino acids. In DNA, the CDR3 is TGTGCCAGCAGACTGGGCACAGATACGCAGTATTTT. Protein product: CASRLGTDTQYF.

This clonotype occurred many times. The chain uses TRBV18 and TRBJ2-5, with 10 bases that match TRBD2. The germline V gene encodes CDR1 KGHSH and CDR2 LQKENI. The CDR3 is made up of 14 amino acids. J was trimmed by 5 bases and V by 3 bases; bases with no gene match: 3. The CDR3 region is CASSPPSGSETQYF. CDR3 nucleotide sequence: TGTGCCAGCTCACCCCCTAGCGGGAGTGAGACCCAGTACTTC.

This clonotype appeared a few times. The chain combines TRBV11-2 with TRBJ2-2, with TRBD1 as a possible D gene (6 bases). V was trimmed by 2 bases and J by 2 bases, leaving 12 bases between them. Germline CDR1 SGHAT, CDR2 FQNNGV. This CDR3 is built from 16 residues. CDR3 in amino acids: CASSLTSGANTGELFF. The CDR3, as DNA: TGTGCCAGCAGCTTAACGTCAGGGGCCAACACCGGGGAGCTGTTTTTT.

This clonotype was seen repeatedly, ten times or more. The chain combines TRBV18 with TRBJ2-7, with unresolved D. CDR1 and CDR2 (germline): KGHSH, LQKENI. This CDR3 region has 12 residues. Between the trimmed V and J ends, which lost 3 bases and 5 bases, there was a span of 8 bases. The CDR3 is CASSPARDEQYV. CDR3 DNA: TGTGCCAGCTCACCGGCTCGGGACGAGCAGTACGTC.

This clonotype came up many times. The chain recombines TRBV29-1 with TRBJ2-3, with 8 positions matching TRBD1. This CDR3 region has 14 residues. After removal of 7 bases from V and 0 bases from J, the junction contained 6 bases not matched to a gene. The germline V gene encodes CDR1 SQVTM and CDR2 ANQGSEA. The CDR3: CSESTGASTDTQYF. In DNA form, the CDR3 reads TGCAGCGAGTCGACAGGGGCCAGCACAGATACGCAGTATTTT.

The table lists this clonotype with many counts. The chain joins TRBV7-9 to TRBJ1-2; TRBD1 might be the D (5 bases). The germline V gene encodes CDR1 SEHNR and CDR2 FQNEAQ (reference sequence). The CDR3 is 13 amino acids. V was trimmed by 7 bases and J by 4 bases, leaving 13 bases between them. This CDR3 is CASIPGDSYGYTF. CDR3 coding DNA: TGTGCCAGCATCCCGGGGGATTCCTATGGCTACACCTTC. Full variable domain (missing parts from reference TRBV7-9 and TRBJ1-2): DTGVSQNPRHKITKRGQNVTFRCDPISEHNRLYWYRQTLGQGPEFLTYFQNEAQLEKSRLLSDRFSAERPKGSFSTLEIQRTEQGDSAMYLCASIPGDSYGYTFGSGTRLTVV.

This clonotype was detected many times. The rearrangement uses TRBV11-3 and TRBJ2-7; D possibly corresponds to TRBD2 (6 bases). V gave up 2 bases and J gave up 5 bases, with 16 bases separating them. The germline V gene has CDR1 SGHNT and CDR2 YENEEA. The CDR3 is 15 amino acids. CDR3 loop: CASSLRSRRDDEQYF. The CDR3 DNA sequence: TGTGCCAGCAGCTTACGTTCGCGGCGGGACGACGAGCAGTACTTC.

With respect to this clonotype: At one boundary the junction diverges from the germline segment, which might be a read error. This sequence joins TRBV3-1 and TRBJ1-5; D not resolved. The CDR3 length is 13 residues. From germline, CDR1 is LGHDT and CDR2 YNNKEL (reference sequence). CDR3 amino acids: CASSHHSNQPQHF. CDR3 coding DNA: TGCGCCAGCAGCCATCATAGCAATCAGCCCCAGCATTTT.

The chain is built from TRBV18 and TRBJ2-2; TRBD1 aligns across 10 bases. The V gene end was trimmed by 3 bases and the J gene end by 4 bases; junction bases not matched to a gene: 5. The CDR3 consists of 16 residues. Germline CDR1 and CDR2: KGHSH and LQKENI. The CDR3 DNA sequence: TGTGCCAGCTCACCGTCGGGGACAGGGGCCACCGGGGAGCTGTTTTTT. Translation gives CASSPSGTGATGELFF.

This chain connects TRBV4-1 to TRBJ2-7; D gene ambiguous. Germline V gives CDR1 MGHRA, CDR2 YSYEKL. This CDR3 is built from 14 residues. The V and J ends lost 0 bases and 1 base respectively, with 7 bases between them. DNA of the CDR3: TGCGCCAGCAGCCAAGAGATCGGGTCCTACGAGCAGTACTTC. As protein: CASSQEIGSYEQYF.

This clonotype was picked up many times. The chain employs TRBV13 and TRBJ2-7; 7 bases fit TRBD1. There are 14 residues in the CDR3. Germline V CDR1 and CDR2: PRHDT, FYEKMQ (reference sequence). The ends lost 4 bases at V and 6 bases at J; junction bases unmatched: 9. Here the CDR3 reads CASSSTGQPLEQYF. The CDR3 coding sequence is TGTGCCAGCAGCTCGACGGGACAGCCCCTCGAGCAGTACTTC.

At least ten counts were recorded for this clonotype. The chain combines TRBV3-1 with TRBJ2-1; D unclear. The germline V and J ends were trimmed by 4 bases and 6 bases, with 22 bases remaining between them. Germline CDR1 and CDR2: LGHDT and YNNKEL (reference sequence). The CDR3 is 17 amino acids. The CDR3 DNA is TGTGCCAGCAGCCCCCCCTTCCGCAACCCACGGGCCAATGAGCAGTTCTTC. Its protein is CASSPPFRNPRANEQFF.

This clonotype was counted many times. This sequence joins TRBV29-1 and TRBJ2-5; no clear D gene. V dropped 5 bases and J dropped 4 bases, with 14 bases sitting between them. This CDR3 contains 13 residues. Germline V lookup: CDR1 SQVTM, CDR2 ANQGSEA. The CDR3 nucleotides are TGCAGCGTTTCCTATCGGAGTGGAGAGACCCAGTACTTC. Amino acid sequence: CSVSYRSGETQYF.

The chain employs TRBV20-1 and TRBJ2-5; TRBD1 is a possible D gene (6 bases). The CDR3 spans 13 residues. CDR1 is DFQATT and CDR2 is SNEGSKA in the germline V gene (reference sequence). The germline V and J ends were trimmed by 5 bases and 7 bases, with 17 bases remaining between them. In DNA form, the CDR3 reads TGCAGTGCTGGGGCTGGGGCCAGGGGGACCCAGTACTTC. This gives the protein CSAGAGARGTQYF.

This clonotype was observed many times. This sequence joins TRBV30 and TRBJ2-2; TRBD1 matches 8 bases. Trimming at V came to 2 bases and at J to 5 bases, leaving 1 base not matched to a gene. The CDR3 runs 13 residues. Germline V gene data show CDR1 as GTSNPN and CDR2 as SVGIG (reference sequence). For the CDR3, the DNA is TGTGCCTGGAGTAGACAGGGGACCGGGGAGCTGTTTTTT. Translating gives CAWSRQGTGELFF.

This clonotype was counted ten times or more. The genes are TRBV7-2 and TRBJ1-1, with D unresolved. CDR1 is SGHTA, CDR2 FQGNSA, per germline. The CDR3 runs 13 residues. Trimming stripped 4 bases from V and 4 bases from J, with 10 bases between. The DNA for the CDR3 is TGTGCCAGCAGCTCCTCGGACCTCACTGAAGCTTTCTTT. The encoded protein is CASSSSDLTEAFF.

This clonotype appeared many times. This chain uses TRBV20-1 with TRBJ1-2; D ambiguous. Per the germline V gene, CDR1 is DFQATT and CDR2 is SNEGSKA (reference sequence). The CDR3 has 12 residues. Trimming cost V 1 base and J 0 bases, with 3 bases left between them. CDR3: CSARGTNYGYTF. The DNA of the CDR3 is TGCAGTGCTAGAGGTACTAACTATGGCTACACCTTC.

The J gene is TRBJ1-2, the V gene TRBV5-1; D not resolved. The CDR3 covers 13 residues. V lost 5 bases and J 3 bases, leaving 11 bases between the germline ends. Germline assignment: CDR1 SGHRS and CDR2 YFSETQ. The CDR3, as DNA: TGCGCCAGCAGAACCGGATGGGACTATGGCTACACCTTC. Encoded protein: CASRTGWDYGYTF.

The V gene is TRBV7-9, the J gene TRBJ2-3, with a weak D call TRBD2 (6 bases). This CDR3 spans 15 amino acids. CDR1 SEHNR and CDR2 FQNEAQ come from the germline V gene (reference sequence). V lost 1 base, J lost 6 bases, and 14 bases lay in between. The CDR3 DNA follows: TGTGCCAGCAGCTTAGGGTGGGCAGGAGGGGATACGCAGTATTTT. Encoded protein: CASSLGWAGGDTQYF.

This clonotype was counted ten times or more. The rearrangement joins TRBV7-9 to TRBJ2-1; D is ambiguous. CDR1 is SEHNR and CDR2 is FQNEAQ in the germline V gene (reference sequence). The CDR3 totals 15 residues. Trimming removed 0 bases from V and 7 bases from J, with 13 bases in between. The CDR3 spells CASSLAYYNQNEQFF. As DNA, the CDR3 is TGTGCCAGCAGCTTAGCGTATTACAATCAAAATGAGCAGTTCTTC.

This clonotype was seen at least ten times. The rearrangement links TRBV10-3 to TRBJ2-5; possibly TRBD1 for D (6 bases). V lost 11 bases and J lost 3, with 10 bases in between. Per the germline V gene, CDR1 is ENHRY and CDR2 is SYGVKD. This CDR3 has 11 residues. DNA of the CDR3: TGTGCCGCACAGGGCGAAGAGACCCAGTACTTC. Amino acid sequence: CAAQGEETQYF.

The V call is TRBV5-1, the J call TRBJ2-1; TRBD2 agrees at 8 bases. This CDR3 is 14 amino acids long. Germline V gene data show CDR1 as SGHRS and CDR2 as YFSETQ. After removal of 8 bases from V and 7 bases from J, the junction contained 11 bases not matched to a gene. Here the CDR3 reads CASLQSGSGNEQFF. DNA of the CDR3: TGCGCCAGTCTCCAGAGCGGGAGTGGGAATGAGCAGTTCTTC.

At least ten counts were recorded for this clonotype. The chain links TRBV27 to TRBJ1-5; D perhaps matches TRBD1 (6 bases). The germline V and J ends were trimmed by 3 bases and 2 bases, with 11 bases remaining between them. The CDR3 sequence is 15 residues long. CDR1 is MNHEY and CDR2 is SMNVEV in the germline V gene (reference sequence). As DNA, the CDR3 is TGTGCCAGCAGTTTGATTGGGGGCGGCAATCAGCCCCAGCATTTT. Translating gives CASSLIGGGNQPQHF.

This clonotype was counted many times. The chain recombines TRBV27 with TRBJ2-5; D unresolved. With 1 base removed from V and 1 base from J, the gap between germline ends came to 10 bases. The CDR3 totals 15 residues. The germline V gene has CDR1 MNHEY and CDR2 SMNVEV (reference sequence). The CDR3 loop reads CASSLYAAVQETQYF. The CDR3, as DNA: TGTGCCAGCAGTTTATATGCCGCTGTCCAAGAGACCCAGTACTTC.